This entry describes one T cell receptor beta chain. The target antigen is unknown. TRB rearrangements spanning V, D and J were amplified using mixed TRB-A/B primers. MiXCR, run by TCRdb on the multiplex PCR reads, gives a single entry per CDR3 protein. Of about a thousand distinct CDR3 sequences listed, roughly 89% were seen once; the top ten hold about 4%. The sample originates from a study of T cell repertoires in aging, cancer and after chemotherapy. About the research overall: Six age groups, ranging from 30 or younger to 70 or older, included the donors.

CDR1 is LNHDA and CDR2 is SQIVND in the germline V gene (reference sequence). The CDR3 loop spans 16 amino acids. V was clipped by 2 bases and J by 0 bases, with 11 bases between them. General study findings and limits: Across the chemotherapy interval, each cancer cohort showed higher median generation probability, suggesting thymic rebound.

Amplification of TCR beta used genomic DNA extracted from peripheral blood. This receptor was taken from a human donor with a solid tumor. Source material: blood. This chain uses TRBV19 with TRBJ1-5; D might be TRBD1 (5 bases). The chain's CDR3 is CASSIWGTDSNQPQHF. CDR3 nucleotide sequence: TGTGCCAGTAGTATATGGGGGACGGATAGCAATCAGCCCCAGCATTTT.